This T cell receptor beta chain originates from a study of blood T cell repertoires in COVID-19. About the research overall: Sources were T cells, B-cell-depleted T cells, or PBMCs; the material itself was cDNA or gDNA.

Method: immunoSEQ multiplex PCR; TCRdb's copy keeps in-frame clones and lacks some. The data contain around 320,000 clones, roughly 90% of them singletons. A few counts support this clone. Germline assignment: CDR1 KGHSH and CDR2 LQKENI. This CDR3 spans 13 amino acids. V gave up 6 bases and J gave up 5 bases, with 13 bases separating them. This receptor was identified in a woman in her thirties with COVID-19, enrolled during active disease. Input material: peripheral blood. This chain uses TRBV18 with TRBJ1-2; D might be TRBD1 (5 bases). The CDR3 nucleotides are TGTGCCAGCTCGAACGCGGCAGGGTATGGCTACACCTTC. Translated: CASSNAAGYGYTF. Filled out from reference TRBV18 and TRBJ1-2, the complete variable domain reads NAGVMQNPRHLVRRRGQEARLRCSPMKGHSHVYWYRQLPEEGLKFMVYLQKENIIDESGMPKERFSAEFPKEGPSILRIQQVVRGDSAAYFCASSNAAGYGYTFGSGTRLTVV.